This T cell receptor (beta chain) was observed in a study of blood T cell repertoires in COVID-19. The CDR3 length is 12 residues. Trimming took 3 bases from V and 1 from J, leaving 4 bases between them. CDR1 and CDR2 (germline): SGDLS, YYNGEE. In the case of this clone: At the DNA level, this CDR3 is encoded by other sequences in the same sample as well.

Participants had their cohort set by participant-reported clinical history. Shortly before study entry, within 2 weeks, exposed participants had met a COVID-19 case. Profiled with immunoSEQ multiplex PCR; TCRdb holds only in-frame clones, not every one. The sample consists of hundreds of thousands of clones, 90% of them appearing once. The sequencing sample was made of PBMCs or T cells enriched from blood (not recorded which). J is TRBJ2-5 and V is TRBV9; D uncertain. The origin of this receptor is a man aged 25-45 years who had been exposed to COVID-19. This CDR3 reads CASSALQETQYF. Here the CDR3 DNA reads TGTGCCAGCAGCGCCCTCCAAGAGACCCAGTACTTC.